This is a list of T cell receptor beta chains from one sample in a study of blood T cell repertoires in COVID-19. Produced via immunoSEQ multiplex PCR; TCRdb's table is partial and in-frame only. Of 250,000 to 350,000 clones listed, around 88% are singletons. Sequenced sample: peripheral blood. The source is a woman in her 30s who had recovered from COVID-19. Both conserved end residues are part of each CDR3. The D gene is left open where the match is weak. Size values are once, few and many counts, or a class for expanded clones, and some rows have none.

>-|-|TRBJ2-5|TRBV5-6
CASSARDFSATQYF
TGTGCCAGCAGCGCCCGGGACTTCAGCGCGACCCAGTACTTC
>-|TRBD2|TRBJ2-7|TRBV4-3
CASSGGLAYEQYF
TGCGCCAGCAGCGGAGGACTAGCCTACGAGCAGTACTTC
>-|TRBD2|TRBJ2-3|TRBV7-9
CASSLGLAGVSDTQYF
TGTGCCAGCAGCTTGGGACTAGCGGGAGTTTCAGATACGCAGTATTTT
>-|TRBD2|TRBJ2-1|TRBV11-2
CASSLTSGRYNEQFF
TGTGCCAGCAGCTTAACCAGCGGGAGATACAATGAGCAGTTCTTC
>-|-|TRBJ2-7|TRBV6-2/TRBV6-3
CASSYGVGSAFSYEQYF
TGTGCCAGCAGTTACGGGGTGGGTAGCGCGTTCTCCTACGAGCAGTACTTC
>once|TRBD1|TRBJ1-2|TRBV7-9
CASSSDWTGVFYGYTF
TGTGCCAGCAGCTCCGATTGGACAGGAGTTTTTTATGGCTACACCTTC
>-|TRBD1|TRBJ1-6|TRBV6-4
CASSDKGTENSPLHF
TGTGCCAGCAGTGACAAGGGGACAGAAAATTCACCCCTCCACTTT
>-|-|TRBJ2-7|TRBV7-3
CASSLTLPFTREQYF
TGTGCCAGCAGCTTAACCCTTCCCTTCACTAGGGAGCAGTACTTC
>-|-|TRBJ2-1|TRBV29-1
CSVGVGVYNEQFF
TGCAGCGTTGGGGTCGGGGTGTACAATGAGCAGTTCTTC
>-|-|TRBJ1-5|TRBV30
CAWSPYYITGTSNQPQHF
TGTGCCTGGAGTCCCTACTACATAACAGGGACCAGCAATCAGCCCCAGCATTTT
>-|TRBD1|TRBJ1-5|TRBV28
CASSSRDRGVQPQHF
TGTGCCAGCAGTTCCCGGGACAGAGGAGTTCAGCCCCAGCATTTT
>many|TRBD1|TRBJ1-2|TRBV11-1
CASSLDRGTF
TGTGCCAGCAGCTTAGACAGGGGCACCTTC
>-|-|TRBJ2-3|TRBV3-1/TRBV3-2
CASSYEDTQYF
TGTGCCAGCAGCTACGAGGATACGCAGTATTTT
>-|TRBD2|TRBJ2-2|TRBV24-1
CATSRGGRSNTGELFF
TGTGCCACCAGTCGTGGCGGGAGGTCGAACACCGGGGAGCTGTTTTTT
>once|-|TRBJ1-5|TRBV6-1
CASSERGASNQPQHF
TGTGCCAGCAGTGAACGGGGGGCCAGCAATCAGCCCCAGCATTTT
>-|-|TRBJ1-3|TRBV6-5
CASSETVGNTIYF
TGTGCCAGCAGCGAGACTGTTGGCAACACCATATATTTT
>once|TRBD1|TRBJ1-6|TRBV7-9
CASSLDRASPLHF
TGTGCCAGCAGCCTGGACAGGGCTTCACCCCTCCACTTT
>-|TRBD2|TRBJ2-5|TRBV7-9
CASSRPTSAETQYF
TGTGCCAGCAGCCGCCCTACTAGCGCAGAGACCCAGTACTTC
>-|TRBD1|TRBJ2-2|TRBV9
CASSAGTANTGELFF
TGTGCCAGCAGCGCCGGGACAGCGAACACCGGGGAGCTGTTTTTT
>-|TRBD1|TRBJ2-1|TRBV27
CASSSGQVPKEFF
TGTGCCAGCAGCTCTGGACAGGTCCCAAAGGAGTTCTTC
>-|-|TRBJ2-3|TRBV18
CASSSGTPNRLTDTQYF
TGTGCCAGCTCATCCGGGACACCTAATCGCCTCACAGATACGCAGTATTTT
>-|TRBD1|TRBJ2-7|TRBV18
CASSPRQGSYEQYF
TGTGCCAGCTCACCTAGACAGGGGAGCTACGAGCAGTACTTC
>few|TRBD1|TRBJ1-5|TRBV4-1
CASSQVGTGGSQPQHF
TGCGCCAGCAGCCAAGTTGGGACAGGGGGTAGTCAGCCCCAGCATTTT
>-|-|TRBJ1-2|TRBV19
CASNAGDGYTF
TGTGCCAGTAATGCAGGGGATGGCTACACCTTC
>-|-|TRBJ1-1|TRBV6-5
CASSADGEAEAFF
TGTGCCAGCAGCGCAGACGGCGAGGCTGAAGCTTTCTTT
>-|-|TRBJ2-1|TRBV7-2
CASSLARASVNNEQFF
TGTGCCAGCAGCTTAGCGCGGGCAAGTGTGAACAATGAGCAGTTCTTC
>-|-|TRBJ2-3|TRBV10-2
CASSDRSQPKRDTQYF
TGCGCCAGCAGTGATAGGTCCCAACCCAAGAGGGATACGCAGTATTTT
>few|-|TRBJ1-6|TRBV7-2
CASSSPDSEFYNSPLHF
TGTGCCAGCAGCTCACCGGACAGTGAATTCTATAATTCACCCCTCCACTTT
>-|TRBD1|TRBJ2-5|TRBV12-5
CASGQGQGARETQYF
TGTGCTAGTGGTCAAGGACAGGGGGCTAGGGAGACCCAGTACTTC
>-|-|TRBJ2-7|TRBV11-2
CASSLARYYEQYF
TGTGCCAGCAGCTTAGCTAGATACTACGAGCAGTACTTC
>-|-|TRBJ1-5|TRBV30
CAWSKTGDQPQHF
TGTGCCTGGAGCAAGACGGGGGATCAGCCCCAGCATTTT
>-|-|TRBJ2-5|TRBV2
CASSDFETQYF
TGTGCCAGCAGTGACTTCGAGACCCAGTACTTC
>few|-|TRBJ2-3|TRBV27
CASSSPPADTQYF
TGTGCCAGCAGTTCCCCCCCGGCAGATACGCAGTATTTT
>-|TRBD2|TRBJ2-1|TRBV29-1
CSVPGTSGRAGEQFF
TGCAGCGTTCCCGGGACTAGCGGGAGGGCCGGTGAGCAGTTCTTC
>-|-|TRBJ1-5|TRBV5-5
CASSMDNPNQPQHF
TGTGCCAGCAGCATGGACAACCCCAATCAGCCCCAGCATTTT
>-|TRBD2|TRBJ2-1|TRBV10-3
CAASGRHTGSNEQFF
TGTGCCGCTAGCGGGAGGCATACGGGCTCCAATGAGCAGTTCTTC
>-|TRBD2|TRBJ2-2|TRBV2
CASSALAGLTGELFF
TGTGCCAGCAGTGCACTAGCGGGCCTCACCGGGGAGCTGTTTTTT
>-|-|TRBJ1-2|TRBV12-5
CASRGGRDGYTF
TGTGCTAGTCGCGGGGGGCGAGATGGCTACACCTTC
>-|TRBD1|TRBJ2-4|TRBV28
CASSSGDRAVAKNIQYF
TGTGCCAGCAGTAGCGGGGACAGGGCGGTAGCCAAAAACATTCAGTACTTC
>once|-|TRBJ1-1|TRBV4-2
CASSQGQRNTEAFF
TGTGCCAGCAGCCAAGGACAGCGGAACACTGAAGCTTTCTTT
>-|-|TRBJ1-5|TRBV7-6
CASSFGRGGDQPQHF
TGTGCCAGCAGCTTCGGCAGGGGTGGGGATCAGCCCCAGCATTTT
>-|TRBD1|TRBJ1-1|TRBV5-1
CASSFPGTVEAFF
TGCGCCAGCAGCTTCCCCGGGACAGTAGAAGCTTTCTTT
>-|TRBD1|TRBJ2-6|TRBV5-6
CASSSGQGYSGANVLTF
TGTGCCAGCAGCTCTGGACAGGGGTATTCTGGGGCCAACGTCCTGACTTTC
>-|-|TRBJ1-1|TRBV30
CAWAGGRTEAFF
TGTGCCTGGGCGGGGGGACGGACTGAAGCTTTCTTT
>-|TRBD1|TRBJ2-7|TRBV5-1
CASSTPDRSSYEQYF
TGCGCCAGCAGCACCCCGGACAGGAGCTCCTACGAGCAGTACTTC
>-|-|TRBJ2-3|TRBV30
CAWSVQTTDTQYF
TGTGCCTGGAGTGTACAGACCACAGATACGCAGTATTTT
>once|TRBD2|TRBJ2-1|TRBV7-9
CASSLGSGRDEQFF
TGTGCCAGCAGCTTAGGGAGCGGGAGGGATGAGCAGTTCTTC
>-|-|TRBJ1-4|TRBV3-1/TRBV3-2
CASSQAAASSEKLFF
TGTGCCAGCAGCCAAGCTGCAGCGTCTAGTGAAAAACTGTTTTTT
>-|TRBD1|TRBJ1-3|TRBV18
CASSPPGQGTLSSGNTIYF
TGTGCCAGCTCACCACCGGGACAGGGAACCTTGAGCTCTGGAAACACCATATATTTT
>-|-|TRBJ1-1|TRBV19
CASSISSSMNTEAFF
TGTGCCAGTAGTATAAGTAGTAGCATGAACACTGAAGCTTTCTTT
>-|-|TRBJ1-5|TRBV10-2
CASTAGLRDQPQHF
TGCGCCAGCACCGCAGGCCTAAGAGATCAGCCCCAGCATTTT
>few|TRBD1|TRBJ1-4|TRBV9
CASSNTGVANEKLFF
TGTGCCAGCAGCAACACAGGGGTGGCTAATGAAAAACTGTTTTTT
>-|TRBD2|TRBJ2-7|TRBV28
CASSLLAGGVYEQYF
TGTGCCAGCAGTTTATTGGCGGGAGGAGTCTACGAGCAGTACTTC
>-|-|TRBJ1-5|TRBV25-1
CASSEREGVWSNQPQHF
TGTGCCAGCAGTGAAAGGGAAGGGGTTTGGAGCAATCAGCCCCAGCATTTT
>-|-|TRBJ1-1|TRBV11-2
CASSLSGLSTEAFF
TGTGCCAGCAGCTTATCAGGGTTGAGCACTGAAGCTTTCTTT
>-|TRBD1|TRBJ2-2|TRBV7-9
CASSSLIDRGNTGELFF
TGTGCCAGCAGCTCCTTAATTGACAGGGGGAACACCGGGGAGCTGTTTTTT
>-|-|TRBJ1-3|TRBV11-2
CASSLSGNTIYF
TGTGCCAGCAGCCTCTCTGGAAACACCATATATTTT
>-|-|TRBJ1-1|TRBV10-1
CASSLGPGNTEAFF
TGCGCCAGCAGTCTAGGTCCCGGGAACACTGAAGCTTTCTTT
>-|-|TRBJ2-7|TRBV12-3/TRBV12-4
CASSLNQGYEQYF
TGTGCCAGCAGTTTAAACCAGGGATACGAGCAGTACTTC
>-|-|TRBJ2-7|TRBV6-2/TRBV6-3
CASSYSVLEGTYEQYF
TGTGCCAGCAGTTATTCAGTGTTGGAGGGGACCTACGAGCAGTACTTC